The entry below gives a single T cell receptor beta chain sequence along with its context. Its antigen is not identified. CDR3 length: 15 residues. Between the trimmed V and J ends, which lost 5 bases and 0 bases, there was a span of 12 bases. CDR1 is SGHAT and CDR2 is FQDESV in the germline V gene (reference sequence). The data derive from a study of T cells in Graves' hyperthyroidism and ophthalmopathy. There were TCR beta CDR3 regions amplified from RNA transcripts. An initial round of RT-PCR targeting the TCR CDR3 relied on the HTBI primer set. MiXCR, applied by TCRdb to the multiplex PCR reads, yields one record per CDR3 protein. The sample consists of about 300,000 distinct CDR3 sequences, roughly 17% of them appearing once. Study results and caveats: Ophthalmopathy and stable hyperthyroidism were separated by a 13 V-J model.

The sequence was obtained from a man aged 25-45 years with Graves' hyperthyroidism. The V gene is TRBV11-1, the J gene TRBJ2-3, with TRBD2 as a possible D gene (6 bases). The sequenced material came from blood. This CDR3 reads CASSGSGPSTDTQYF. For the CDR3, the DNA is TGTGCCAGCAGCGGTAGCGGCCCTAGCACAGATACGCAGTATTTT.